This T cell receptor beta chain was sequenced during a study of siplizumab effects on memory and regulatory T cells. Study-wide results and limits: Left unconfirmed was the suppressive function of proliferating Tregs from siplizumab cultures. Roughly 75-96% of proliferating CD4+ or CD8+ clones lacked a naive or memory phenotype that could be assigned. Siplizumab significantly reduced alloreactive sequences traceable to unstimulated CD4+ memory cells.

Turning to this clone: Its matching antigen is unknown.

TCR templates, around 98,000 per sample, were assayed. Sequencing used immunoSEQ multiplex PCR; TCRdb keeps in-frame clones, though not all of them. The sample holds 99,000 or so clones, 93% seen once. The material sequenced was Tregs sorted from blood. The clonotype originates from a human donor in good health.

The chain's CDR3 is CASSESEGLGSGANVLTF. CDR3 DNA: TGTGCCAGCAGTGAGTCAGAGGGGCTGGGCTCTGGGGCCAACGTCCTGACTTTC. The V call is TRBV2, the J call TRBJ2-6, with D possibly called TRBD1 or TRBD2 (5 bases each). Trimming shortened V by 3 bases and J by 0 bases, and 15 bases separated the two germline ends. This CDR3 has 18 residues. Germline lookup yields CDR1 SNHLY and CDR2 FYNNEI.